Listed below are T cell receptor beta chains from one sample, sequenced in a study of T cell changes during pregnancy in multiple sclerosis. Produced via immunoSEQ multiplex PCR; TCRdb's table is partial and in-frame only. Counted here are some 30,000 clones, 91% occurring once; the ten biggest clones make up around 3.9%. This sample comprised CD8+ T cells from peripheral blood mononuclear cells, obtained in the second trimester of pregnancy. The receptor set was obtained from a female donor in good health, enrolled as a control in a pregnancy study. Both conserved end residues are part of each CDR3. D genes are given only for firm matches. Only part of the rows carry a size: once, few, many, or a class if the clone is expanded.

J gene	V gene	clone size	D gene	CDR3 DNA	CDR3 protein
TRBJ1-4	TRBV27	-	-	TGTGCCAGCAGGTCTGGAGGGGCCCTAACTAATGAAAAACTGTTTTTT	CASRSGGALTNEKLFF
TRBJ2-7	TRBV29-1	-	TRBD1	TGCAGCGCTGCGGACAGGTTGGGGGTCGAGCAGTACTTC	CSAADRLGVEQYF
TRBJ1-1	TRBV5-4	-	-	TGTGCCAGCAGCTTGAATACGGGAGGGGACACTGAAGCTTTCTTT	CASSLNTGGDTEAFF
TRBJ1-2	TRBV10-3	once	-	TGTGCCATCAGTACCGACGGGGGGGGCTATGGCTACACCTTC	CAISTDGGGYGYTF
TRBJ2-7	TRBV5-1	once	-	TGCGCCAGCAGCCCGGACACGAATCAAGACGAGCAGTACTTC	CASSPDTNQDEQYF
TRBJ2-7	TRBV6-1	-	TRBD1	TGTGCCAGCAGTGGGGACAGGGGATACGAGCAGTACTTC	CASSGDRGYEQYF
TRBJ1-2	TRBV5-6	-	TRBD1	TGTGCCAGCAGCTTGGTGCAGGGGGGTAACTATGGCTACACCTTC	CASSLVQGGNYGYTF
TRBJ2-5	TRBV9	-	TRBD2	TGTGCCAGCAGCGTGACTAGCGGGGGGGAGACCCAGTACTTC	CASSVTSGGETQYF
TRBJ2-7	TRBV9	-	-	TGTGCCAGCAGCGGGGGAGAGCCGGAGCAGTACTTC	CASSGGEPEQYF
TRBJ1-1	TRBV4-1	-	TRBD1	TGCGCCAGCAGCCAAGGTGAACAGGGGGCGAACACTGAAGCTTTCTTT	CASSQGEQGANTEAFF
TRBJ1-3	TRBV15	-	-	TGTGCCACCAGCAGAGGGCAAGGGGACATAGGAAACACCATATATTTT	CATSRGQGDIGNTIYF
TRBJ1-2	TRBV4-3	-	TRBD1	TGCGCCAGCAGCCAAGATCGACAGGGCTCCTACTATGGCTACACCTTC	CASSQDRQGSYYGYTF
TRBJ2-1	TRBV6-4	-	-	TGTGCCAGCAGTGACTCTGGAGGGATCGGATTCTATGAGCAGTTCTTC	CASSDSGGIGFYEQFF
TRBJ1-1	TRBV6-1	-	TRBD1	TGTGCCAGCCGGACAGGGAACACTGAAGCTTTCTTT	CASRTGNTEAFF
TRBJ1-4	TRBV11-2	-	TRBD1	TGTGCCAGCAGCTACCGGACAGGAGTTAATGAAAAACTGTTTTTT	CASSYRTGVNEKLFF
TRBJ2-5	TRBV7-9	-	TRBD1	TGTGCCAGCAGCGTGATGACAGGGGGCTGGGAGACCCAGTACTTC	CASSVMTGGWETQYF
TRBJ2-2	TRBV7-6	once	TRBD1	TGTGCCAGCACCCTCGACAGGGTCGGGGAGCTGTTTTTT	CASTLDRVGELFF
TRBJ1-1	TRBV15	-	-	TGTGCCACCAGCAGACGACTCGACCTCGGCGTTACTGAAGCTTTCTTT	CATSRRLDLGVTEAFF
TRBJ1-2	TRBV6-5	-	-	TGTGCCAGCAGAACACAGAACTATGGCTACACCTTC	CASRTQNYGYTF
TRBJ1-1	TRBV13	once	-	TGTGCCAGCAGCTCCGCGCAGGGGACTGAAGCTTTCTTT	CASSSAQGTEAFF
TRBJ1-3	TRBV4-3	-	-	TGCGCCAGCAGCCAAGTCGGGGGGGCGCCTGGAAACACCATATATTTT	CASSQVGGAPGNTIYF
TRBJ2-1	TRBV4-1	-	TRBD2	TGCGCCAGCAGCCAAGGAGTGGCGGGGGGGCCGAGGACCAGAGCCTCCTACAATGAGCAGTTCTTC	CASSQGVAGGPRTRASYNEQFF
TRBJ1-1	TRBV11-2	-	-	TGTGCCAGCAGCTTAGGACAGTTTATGAACACTGAAGCTTTCTTT	CASSLGQFMNTEAFF
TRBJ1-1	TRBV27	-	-	TGTGCCAGCAGTTTTCTGGCTGCAGGGGATAACACTGAAGCTTTCTTT	CASSFLAAGDNTEAFF
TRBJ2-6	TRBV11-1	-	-	TGTGCCAGCAGCTTAGGGGCGACAGGGGCCAACGTCCTGACTTTC	CASSLGATGANVLTF
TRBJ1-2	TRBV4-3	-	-	TGCGCCAGCAGCCATAAGGGGACACCCTATGGCTACACCTTC	CASSHKGTPYGYTF
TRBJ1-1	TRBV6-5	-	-	TGTGCCAGCAGTTCAGGAAACACTGAAGCTTTCTTT	CASSSGNTEAFF
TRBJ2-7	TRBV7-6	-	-	TGTGCCAGCAGCTTAGGAGGGACTGCTACCTACGAGCAGTACTTC	CASSLGGTATYEQYF
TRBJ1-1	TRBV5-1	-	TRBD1	TGCGCCAGCAGCTTGGTTGGACAGGGGGCCCCTGAAGCTTTCTTT	CASSLVGQGAPEAFF
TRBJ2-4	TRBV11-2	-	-	TGTGCCAGCAGCCCGAGGACATCAGCCAAAAACATTCAGTACTTC	CASSPRTSAKNIQYF
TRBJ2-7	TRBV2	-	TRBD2	TGTGCCAGCAGCCACTTGCGGGGAGGGTTCTTC	CASSHLRGGFF
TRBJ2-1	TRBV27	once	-	TGTGCCAGCAGTTTGGGGGGGGCCCACAATGAGCAGTTCTTC	CASSLGGAHNEQFF
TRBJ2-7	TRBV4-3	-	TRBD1	TGCGCCAGCAGCGGACATACGGGACAGGTCACCTACGAGCAGTACTTC	CASSGHTGQVTYEQYF
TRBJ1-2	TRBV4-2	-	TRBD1	TGTGCCAGCAGCCATGATCAGGGGGCCGTAAAAGGCTACACCTTC	CASSHDQGAVKGYTF
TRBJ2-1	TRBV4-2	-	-	TGTGCCAGCAGCCAAGGTGGCGAGCAGTTCTTC	CASSQGGEQFF
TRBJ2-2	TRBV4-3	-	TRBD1	TGCGCCAGCAGCCCTGGGACAGGGAAGACCGGGGAGCTGTTTTTT	CASSPGTGKTGELFF
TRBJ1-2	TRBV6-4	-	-	TGTGCCAGCAGTGACTCCCCCGGGTATGGCTACACCTTC	CASSDSPGYGYTF
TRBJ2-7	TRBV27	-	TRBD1	TGTGCCAGCAGTTCACCGACAGGGATTATCTACGAGCAGTACTTC	CASSSPTGIIYEQYF
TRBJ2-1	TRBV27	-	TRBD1	TGTGCCAGCAGACCGGGACAGGGGTACAATGAGCAGTTCTTC	CASRPGQGYNEQFF
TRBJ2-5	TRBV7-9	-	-	TGTGCCAGCAGCTTAGCGGGGCCTGGAGAGACCCAGTACTTC	CASSLAGPGETQYF
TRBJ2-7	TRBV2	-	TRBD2	TGTGCCAGCAGTGAATATAGCGGGCTCACCACCTACGAGCAGTACTTC	CASSEYSGLTTYEQYF
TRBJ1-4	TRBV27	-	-	TGTGCCAGCAGCCCGACAGGTATGGGTGAAAAACTGTTTTTT	CASSPTGMGEKLFF
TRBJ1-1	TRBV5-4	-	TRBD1	TGTGCCAGCAGTCCTGGGACAGGGAACACTGAAGCTTTCTTT	CASSPGTGNTEAFF
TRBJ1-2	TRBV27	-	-	TGTGCCAGCGGCGCGGGACACTATGGCTACACCTTC	CASGAGHYGYTF
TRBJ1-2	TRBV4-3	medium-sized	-	TGCGCCAGCAGCCAAGACCGCCAGGGTGGATATGGCTACACCTTC	CASSQDRQGGYGYTF
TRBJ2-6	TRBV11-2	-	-	TGTGCCAGCAGCTTAGAAGGGTACGGGGACTCTGGGGCCAACGTCCTGACTTTC	CASSLEGYGDSGANVLTF
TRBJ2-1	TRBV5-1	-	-	TGCGCCAGCAGTCCTCGCTCCTACAATGAGCAGTTCTTC	CASSPRSYNEQFF
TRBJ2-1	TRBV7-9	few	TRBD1	TGTGCCAGCAGCTTAGCGTTAGGGGGCGGTGGGTACAATGAGCAGTTCTTC	CASSLALGGGGYNEQFF
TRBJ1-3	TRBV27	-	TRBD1	TGTGCCAGCAGTTCCAGGGGGCACAGGGGAAACACCATATATTTT	CASSSRGHRGNTIYF
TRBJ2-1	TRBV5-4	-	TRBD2	TGTGCCAGCAGCTTGGTATTTAGCGGGGGGGCGAATGAGCAGTTCTTC	CASSLVFSGGANEQFF